Shown below are 14 T cell receptor beta chains from a single sample sequenced in a study of cytomegalovirus exposure and HLA in healthy donors. The study ran its PCR with 60 Vbeta and 13 Jbeta primers. Generated by immunoSEQ multiplex PCR, the TCRdb table keeps only in-frame clones and is missing some. The sample consists of over 90,000 clones, around 77% of them appearing once. Specimen: PBMCs. These receptors all come from a woman aged 55 to 70 in good health and CMV-seropositive.

Points on this clone: The sample carries other DNA sequences with the same CDR3. The CDR3 DNA is TGCAGCGTAGAGGGACAGGCCTACGAGCAGTACTTC. Amino acid sequence: CSVEGQAYEQYF. V gene TRBV29-1 combines with J gene TRBJ2-7; 8 bases match TRBD1. The germline gives CDR1 SQVTM, CDR2 ANQGSEA. CDR3 size: 12 residues. V trimming: 6 bases; J trimming: 2 bases; junction bases outside the gene matches: 3.

A single count supports this clone. The rearrangement uses TRBV9 and TRBJ2-7, with D maybe TRBD2 (5 bases). V gave up 1 base and J gave up 7 bases, with 12 bases separating them. From germline, CDR1 is SGDLS and CDR2 YYNGEE. This CDR3 comprises 13 residues. The CDR3 loop is CASSVSTGMEQYF. For the CDR3, the DNA is TGTGCCAGCAGCGTATCCACCGGGATGGAGCAGTACTTC.

The J gene is TRBJ2-5, the V gene TRBV5-8, with a weak D call TRBD1 (5 bases). The J call may not be correct, given that the DNA end is closer to TRBJ2-7. Germline-derived CDR1 and CDR2 are SGHTS and YDEGEE. The length of the CDR3 is 18 residues. The CDR3 sequence is CASSPYVASWSGAYEQYF. In nucleotides, the CDR3 is TGTGCCAGCAGTCCATATGTGGCCAGCTGGAGTGGGGCTTACGAGCAGTACTTC.

The CDR3 bases are TGTGCCAGCAGCTTGATGAAGGGGGCAGATAGCGAGCAGTACTTC. It specifies CASSLMKGADSEQYF. The rearrangement links TRBV7-3 to TRBJ2-7; TRBD1 matches 7 bases. V trimming: 3 bases; J trimming: 6 bases; junction bases outside the gene matches: 11. Germline CDR1 and CDR2: SGHTA and FQGTGA. This CDR3 spans 15 amino acids.

The chain couples TRBV5-6 to TRBJ1-1, with TRBD1 identical over 7 bases. This CDR3 is built from 14 residues. V shed 4 bases, J shed 1 base, and the junction held 4 bases outside the gene matches. The germline CDR1 and CDR2 sequences are SGHDT and YYEEEE. The CDR3, as DNA: TGTGCCAGCAGCCTGGGACAGCCGAACACTGAAGCTTTCTTT. Its protein is CASSLGQPNTEAFF. The entire variable domain, with the rest obtained from reference TRBV5-6 and TRBJ1-1, is as follows: DAGVTQSPTHLIKTRGQQVTLRCSPKSGHDTVSWYQQALGQGPQFIFQYYEEEERQRGNFPDRFSGHQFPNYSSELNVNALLLGDSALYLCASSLGQPNTEAFFGQGTRLTVV.

V and J are TRBV7-9 and TRBJ1-5; 12 bases are shared with TRBD1. The germline CDR1 and CDR2 sequences are SEHNR and FQNEAQ (reference sequence). J gave up 4 bases and V 5 bases, and 9 bases lay outside the gene matches. The CDR3 spans 17 residues. This CDR3 reads CASSGGTGGLGNQPQHF. DNA of the CDR3: TGTGCCAGCAGCGGGGGGACAGGGGGCTTGGGGAATCAGCCCCAGCATTTT.

The chain has TRBV5-1 and TRBJ2-7; 9 bases are a match to TRBD1. With V trimmed by 0 bases and J by 5 bases, 6 bases remained unmatched. CDR3 length: 15 amino acids. The germline V gene encodes CDR1 SGHRS and CDR2 YFSETQ. DNA of the CDR3: TGCGCCAGCAGCTTGGGGACAGGGGTTTACCACGAGCAGTACTTC. Residues: CASSLGTGVYHEQYF.

J is TRBJ2-1 and V is TRBV29-1; D possibly corresponds to TRBD1 (6 bases). The CDR3 runs to 14 residues. Germline CDR1 and CDR2: SQVTM and ANQGSEA. Trimming pared 8 bases from V and 2 bases from J, leaving 16 bases between. CDR3 residues: CSTNQGYTYNEQFF. CDR3 sequence (DNA): TGCAGCACAAATCAGGGGTACACCTACAATGAGCAGTTCTTC.

The chain recombines TRBV27 with TRBJ1-2, with D maybe TRBD1 (6 bases). V was shortened by 2 bases and J by 4 bases, with 8 bases between the two germline ends. The CDR3 is made up of 13 amino acids. The germline gives CDR1 MNHEY, CDR2 SMNVEV (reference sequence). CDR3: CASSLTRGYGYTF. The CDR3 DNA follows: TGTGCCAGCAGTTTAACCAGGGGCTATGGCTACACCTTC.

The V and J genes are TRBV30 and TRBJ1-3; tentatively, D is TRBD1 (5 bases). The germline gives CDR1 GTSNPN, CDR2 SVGIG (reference sequence). Trimming took off 5 bases at V and 0 bases at J, with 11 bases between the two ends. This CDR3 has 14 amino acids. The CDR3: CAWHRDSSGNTIYF. In DNA form, the CDR3 reads TGTGCCTGGCACCGGGACTCCTCTGGAAACACCATATATTTT. Variable domain in full (rest from reference TRBV30 and TRBJ1-3): SQTIHQWPATLVQPVGSPLSLECTVEGTSNPNLYWYRQAAGRGLQLLFYSVGIGQISSEVPQNLSASRPQDRQFILSSKKLLLSDSGFYLCAWHRDSSGNTIYFGEGSWLTVV.

The chain is built from TRBV5-6 and TRBJ1-2; 8 bases map to TRBD1. The V and J ends lost 4 bases and 6 bases, in that order; junction bases with no gene match: 8. This CDR3 has 14 residues. Germline V lookup: CDR1 SGHDT, CDR2 YYEEEE. CDR3 coding DNA: TGTGCCAGCAGCCCGACAGGGGTTTTGAATGGCTACACCTTC. Translating it yields CASSPTGVLNGYTF.

The CDR3 loop is CASSPLLAGAETQYF. The CDR3 nucleotides are TGTGCCAGCAGCCCACTACTAGCGGGAGCTGAGACCCAGTACTTC. The rearrangement joins TRBV14 to TRBJ2-5; 11 positions match TRBD2. In germline, CDR1 is SGHDN, CDR2 FVKESK. Trimming at V came to 4 bases and at J to 5 bases, leaving 6 bases not matched to a gene. The CDR3 loop spans 15 amino acids.

The chain is built from TRBV9 and TRBJ1-4, with 9 positions matching TRBD1. Germline V gene data show CDR1 as SGDLS and CDR2 as YYNGEE. The CDR3 extends over 15 amino acids. The V gene end was trimmed by 4 bases and the J gene end by 3 bases; junction bases not matched to a gene: 4. CDR3 in amino acids: CASSLRTGANEKLFF. CDR3 coding DNA: TGTGCCAGCAGCCTAAGGACAGGGGCTAATGAAAAACTGTTTTTT.

The chain carries TRBV7-8 and TRBJ2-6, with 12 bases matching TRBD2. CDR1 and CDR2 (germline): SGHVS, FQNEAQ. The junction had 14 bases not matched to a gene; V was cut back by 5 bases and J by 3 bases. The CDR3 is 20 residues long. The CDR3 DNA is TGTGCCAGCAGCCCCCTTCCTCTAGCGGGAGGGGGTCTTGGGGCCAACGTCCTGACTTTC. This sequence encodes CASSPLPLAGGGLGANVLTF. Drawing the rest from reference TRBV7-8 and TRBJ2-6, the complete variable domain is GAGVSQSPRYKVAKRGQDVALRCDPISGHVSLFWYQQALGQGPEFLTYFQNEAQLDKSGLPSDRFFAERPEGSVSTLKIQRTQQEDSAVYLCASSPLPLAGGGLGANVLTFGAGSRLTVL.